The next 20 T cell receptor beta chains were all read from a single sample in a study of cytomegalovirus exposure and HLA in healthy donors. The method was immunoSEQ multiplex PCR; TCRdb's version includes in-frame clones alone and lacks a portion of them. The data contain about 130,000 clones, 95% to 97% of them singletons. The sequencing sample was made of PBMCs. These TCRs come from a man younger than 35 in good health and CMV-seronegative.

The V call is TRBV7-3, the J call TRBJ2-3; 10 bases line up with TRBD2. Germline CDR1 SGHTA, CDR2 FQGTGA. The V gene end was trimmed by 5 bases and the J gene end by 2 bases; junction bases not matched to a gene: 22. The CDR3 length is 21 residues. The CDR3 bases are TGTGCCAGCAGCCTAGGCCGACTAGCGGGCCCTCCTGGGGGGCCCACAGATACGCAGTATTTT. It yields the protein CASSLGRLAGPPGGPTDTQYF.

The chain uses TRBV2 and TRBJ1-1; D might be TRBD1 (5 bases). The CDR3 consists of 13 residues. The V and J ends lost 7 bases and 4 bases respectively, with 13 bases between them. CDR1 SNHLY and CDR2 FYNNEI come from the germline V gene. CDR3 DNA: TGTGCCAGCAAGGGGAGGGGAGGCACTGAAGCTTTCTTT. It encodes CASKGRGGTEAFF. Based on the CDR3 plus reference TRBV2 and TRBJ1-1, the full variable domain is EPEVTQTPSHQVTQMGQEVILRCVPISNHLYFYWYRQILGQKVEFLVSFYNNEISEKSEIFDDQFSVERPDGSNFTLKIRSTKLEDSAMYFCASKGRGGTEAFFGQGTRLTVV.

This chain connects TRBV19 to TRBJ1-2; 8 bases line up with TRBD1. There are 16 residues in the CDR3. Germline CDR1 and CDR2: LNHDA and SQIVND (reference sequence). With 5 bases clipped from V and 1 base from J, the junction kept 9 bases outside the gene matches. The CDR3 sequence is CASSSGDRFNNYGYTF. DNA for the CDR3: TGTGCCAGTAGTTCCGGGGACAGGTTTAATAACTATGGCTACACCTTC.

The chain combines TRBV28 with TRBJ1-5; D gene unclear. Trimming took 1 base from V and 0 from J, leaving 4 bases between them. Per germline, CDR1 MDHEN and CDR2 SYDVKM. This CDR3 contains 14 residues. CDR3 in amino acids: CASSLSLSNQPQHF. The CDR3 DNA reads as TGTGCCAGCAGTTTATCCCTTAGCAATCAGCCCCAGCATTTT. The full variable domain, its missing parts supplied by reference TRBV28 and TRBJ1-5, is DVKVTQSSRYLVKRTGEKVFLECVQDMDHENMFWYRQDPGLGLRLIYFSYDVKMKEKGDIPEGYSVSREKKERFSLILESASTNQTSMYLCASSLSLSNQPQHFGDGTRLSIL.

The rearrangement links TRBV2 to TRBJ2-2, with D unresolved. Looked up from germline, CDR1 is SNHLY and CDR2 is FYNNEI. The CDR3 totals 14 residues. V lost 6 bases and J 2 bases, leaving 10 bases between the germline ends. CDR3 protein: CASSDKPNTGELFF. CDR3 DNA: TGTGCCAGCAGCGACAAGCCCAACACCGGGGAGCTGTTTTTT.

This clone was recorded once. The rearrangement links TRBV7-3 to TRBJ2-5, with TRBD1 as a possible D gene (5 bases). CDR1 is SGHTA and CDR2 is FQGTGA in the germline V gene. V gave up 3 bases and J gave up 5 bases, with 16 bases separating them. The CDR3 loop spans 15 amino acids. The CDR3 sequence: CASSFGPTKGETQYF. The DNA of the CDR3 is TGTGCCAGCAGCTTCGGGCCGACCAAGGGGGAGACCCAGTACTTC.

The CDR3 region has the DNA TGCAGCGTTGGGGACAGGAAGAACACCGGGGAGCTGTTTTTT. It encodes CSVGDRKNTGELFF. This rearrangement joins TRBV29-1 to TRBJ2-2, with 8 nucleotides matching TRBD1. The J segment lost 1 base and the V segment lost 4 bases, leaving 2 bases of the junction unmatched. The germline V gene has CDR1 SQVTM and CDR2 ANQGSEA. The CDR3 has 14 residues.

This rearrangement joins TRBV7-8 to TRBJ2-3, with a tentative D call TRBD2 (6 bases). CDR1 and CDR2 from the germline V gene are SGHVS and FQNEAQ. CDR3 length: 15 amino acids. V was clipped by 0 bases and J by 5 bases, with 12 bases between them. The CDR3 nucleotides read TGTGCCAGCAGCTTAGCGTTGCCGGGGGTAGATACGCAGTATTTT. Residues: CASSLALPGVDTQYF.

The chain recombines TRBV28 with TRBJ1-1; the match to TRBD1 covers 7 bases. CDR1 is MDHEN, CDR2 SYDVKM, per germline. The junction had 14 bases not matched to a gene; V was cut back by 4 bases and J by 6 bases. The CDR3 extends over 16 amino acids. The CDR3, as DNA: TGTGCCAGCAGTTCGTTGCGACAGGGCGTTGACGCTGAAGCTTTCTTT. This encodes CASSSLRQGVDAEAFF.

This sequence joins TRBV5-1 and TRBJ1-4; 7 bases map to TRBD1. The CDR3 consists of 16 residues. Trimming took 0 bases from V and 5 from J; bases not matched to a gene: 7. The V gene's germline CDR1 is SGHRS and CDR2 YFSETQ. The CDR3 sequence: CASSLALGTDNEKLFF. The CDR3 DNA follows: TGCGCCAGCAGCTTGGCTCTTGGGACAGACAATGAAAAACTGTTTTTT.

The chain uses TRBV29-1 and TRBJ2-3, with TRBD2 matching 11 bases. This CDR3 region has 15 residues. CDR1 and CDR2 from the germline V gene are SQVTM and ANQGSEA. With V trimmed by 1 base and J by 5 bases, 5 bases remained unmatched. The CDR3: CSVEGYLAGGDTQYF. CDR3 nucleotides: TGCAGCGTTGAAGGGTACCTAGCGGGAGGAGATACGCAGTATTTT.

This sequence joins TRBV28 and TRBJ1-1; 7 bases line up with TRBD1. Trimming removed 5 bases from V and 0 bases from J; junction bases left unmatched: 9. Looked up from germline, CDR1 is MDHEN and CDR2 is SYDVKM. This CDR3 is 16 amino acids long. The CDR3 coding sequence is TGTGCCAGCAGTGTCACAGGGGCTGGAATGAACACTGAAGCTTTCTTT. It codes for CASSVTGAGMNTEAFF.

This clone was seen just once. This chain connects TRBV14 to TRBJ2-7; 8 bases line up with TRBD1. Germline CDR1 is SGHDN and CDR2 is FVKESK. CDR3 length: 14 amino acids. The junction had 4 bases not matched to a gene; V was cut back by 4 bases and J by 2 bases. This CDR3 reads CASSPIQGAYEQYF. The CDR3 DNA follows: TGTGCCAGCAGCCCCATACAGGGGGCCTACGAGCAGTACTTC.

This clone was seen once. The chain links TRBV9 to TRBJ1-1; maybe TRBD1 (5 bases). This CDR3 contains 13 residues. Germline V gene data show CDR1 as SGDLS and CDR2 as YYNGEE. Trimming left V 4 bases short and J 7 bases short, with 14 bases between. The CDR3 region has the DNA TGTGCCAGCAGCTCCGGGGGGGGTGGTGAAGCTTTCTTT. Protein product: CASSSGGGGEAFF.

The J gene is TRBJ2-7, the V gene TRBV5-6; TRBD2 matches 7 bases. V lost 3 bases and J lost 6; bases outside the gene matches: 6. The CDR3 has 13 amino acids. The germline gives CDR1 SGHDT, CDR2 YYEEEE. The CDR3 protein is CASSSLAAPEQYF. CDR3 coding DNA: TGTGCCAGCAGCTCGCTAGCGGCCCCCGAGCAGTACTTC.

The chain has TRBV28 and TRBJ1-2; TRBD1 might be the D (6 bases). The germline V and J ends were trimmed by 6 bases and 6 bases, with 20 bases remaining between them. There are 15 residues in the CDR3. From germline, CDR1 is MDHEN and CDR2 SYDVKM. The chain's CDR3 is CASRIGGAGMDGYTF. The CDR3 DNA is TGTGCCAGCAGGATTGGGGGGGCCGGAATGGATGGCTACACCTTC.

This clone was seen once. The chain links TRBV18 to TRBJ2-1; no firm D call. V was pared by 3 bases and J by 5 bases, with 11 bases between. Germline V gives CDR1 KGHSH, CDR2 LQKENI. This CDR3 spans 14 amino acids. CDR3 sequence (DNA): TGTGCCAGCTCACCTAGCCCTACCAACAATGAGCAGTTCTTC. This codes for CASSPSPTNNEQFF.

This chain links TRBV9 with TRBJ2-7; 9 bases match TRBD2. CDR3 length: 15 residues. V dropped 4 bases and J dropped 6; count of bases not matched to a gene: 11. Germline lookup yields CDR1 SGDLS and CDR2 YYNGEE. The CDR3 loop is CASSPRLAGLGEQYF. The CDR3 DNA follows: TGTGCCAGCAGCCCTAGGCTAGCGGGGCTGGGCGAGCAGTACTTC.

The chain recombines TRBV6-6 with TRBJ1-2; TRBD1 aligns across 8 bases. This CDR3 has 13 residues. The ends lost 4 bases at V and 8 bases at J; junction bases unmatched: 6. Germline values: CDR1 MNHNY, CDR2 SVGAGI (reference sequence). For the CDR3, the DNA is TGTGCCAGCAGTTCCGACAGGGGCCGGGGCTACACCTTC. It codes for CASSSDRGRGYTF.

V gene TRBV7-9 combines with J gene TRBJ2-1; 8 bases agree with TRBD2. Germline lookup yields CDR1 SEHNR and CDR2 FQNEAQ (reference sequence). Trimming at V came to 3 bases and at J to 8 bases, leaving 12 bases not matched to a gene. The CDR3 sequence is 16 residues long. The DNA for the CDR3 is TGTGCCAGCAGCTTCACTCGCGGGAGGTCATCCGATGAGCAGTTCTTC. Its translation: CASSFTRGRSSDEQFF.